Presented here are 32 T cell receptor beta chains from one specimen sequenced in a study of CD8 T cells in Susac syndrome. After extraction with the RNeasy kit, about 0.5 to 1 ug of the RNA was reverse transcribed using random hexamers. TCRdb reanalysed the immunoSEQ multiplex PCR reads using MiXCR and keeps one entry per CDR3 protein. The profile covers 150,000 to 200,000 distinct CDR3 sequences, with approximately 96% appearing a single time and about 0.13% taken by the ten largest. The sample consisted of CD4+ T cells from PBMCs. Every receptor here comes from a human donor in good health.

This chain uses TRBV29-1 with TRBJ1-3, with D possibly being TRBD1 (5 bases). Trimming left V 4 bases short and J 0 bases short, with 7 bases between. The CDR3 covers 13 residues. CDR1 and CDR2 from the germline V gene are SQVTM and ANQGSEA. The CDR3 bases are TGCAGCGTTGGGGACGGCTCTGGAAACACCATATATTTT. Protein sequence: CSVGDGSGNTIYF. Full variable domain (outside the CDR3, taken from reference TRBV29-1 and TRBJ1-3): SAVISQKPSRDICQRGTSLTIQCQVDSQVTMMFWYRQQPGQSLTLIATANQGSEATYESGFVIDKFPISRPNLTFSTLTVSNMSPEDSSIYLCSVGDGSGNTIYFGEGSWLTVV.

CDR3 protein: CATSRDNHSGNTIYF. CDR3 bases: TGTGCCACCAGCAGAGATAACCACTCTGGAAACACCATATATTTT. The J gene is TRBJ1-3, the V gene TRBV15; D not certain. The germline gives CDR1 LNHNV, CDR2 YYDKDF (reference sequence). V was shortened by 0 bases and J by 0 bases, with 6 bases between the two germline ends. The CDR3 is 15 residues long.

The chain couples TRBV24-1 to TRBJ2-3; D might be TRBD1 (5 bases). Trimming took 2 bases from V and 6 from J, leaving 17 bases between them. This CDR3 region has 16 residues. The germline gives CDR1 KGHDR, CDR2 SFDVKD. The CDR3 reads CATSDSVGAVGDTQYF. The CDR3 coding sequence is TGTGCCACCAGTGATTCTGTTGGGGCGGTAGGGGATACGCAGTATTTT.

The chain links TRBV5-6 to TRBJ1-1; the match to TRBD1 covers 8 bases. The trim removed 0 bases at V and 7 bases at J, leaving 2 bases unmatched. The CDR3 contains 13 residues. The germline CDR1 and CDR2 sequences are SGHDT and YYEEEE. The CDR3 loop is CASSLDRGFEAFF. The CDR3, as DNA: TGTGCCAGCAGCTTGGACAGGGGGTTTGAAGCTTTCTTT.

The genes are TRBV7-2 and TRBJ1-5, with TRBD1 matching 11 bases. The germline CDR1 and CDR2 sequences are SGHTA and FQGNSA. The CDR3 contains 15 residues. Unmatched junction bases numbered 5, after V lost 5 bases and J lost 5 bases. Written as DNA, the CDR3 is TGTGCCAGCAGCAAACGGACAGGGGGCGATCAGCCCCAGCATTTT. It codes for CASSKRTGGDQPQHF.

This chain uses TRBV7-9 with TRBJ2-3; D unclear. Trimming took off 4 bases at V and 7 bases at J, with 9 bases between the two ends. Germline loops: CDR1 SEHNR, CDR2 FQNEAQ (reference sequence). The CDR3 covers 12 residues. CDR3 coding DNA: TGTGCCAGCAGCTCCATAGATTATACGCAGTATTTT. The encoded protein is CASSSIDYTQYF.

The chain joins TRBV12-3 or TRBV12-4 to TRBJ2-2, with 9 bases identical to TRBD1. This CDR3 comprises 15 residues. V gave up 8 bases and J gave up 8 bases; unmatched junction bases: 12. The chain's CDR3 is CASASGQGFRGELFF. CDR3 nucleotides: TGTGCCAGCGCATCGGGACAGGGTTTTAGGGGGGAGCTGTTTTTT.

The gene calls are TRBV30 and TRBJ2-3; maybe TRBD2 (6 bases). CDR1 is GTSNPN and CDR2 is SVGIG in the germline V gene (reference sequence). Trimming removed 1 base at V and 2 bases at J, with 13 bases between. CDR3 length: 15 amino acids. In nucleotides, the CDR3 is TGTGCCTGGAGTGCAAGAGAGCGGGTCACAGATACGCAGTATTTT. The encoded protein is CAWSARERVTDTQYF.

This chain joins TRBV28 and TRBJ2-5, with D possibly matching TRBD1 (6 bases). CDR1 is MDHEN and CDR2 is SYDVKM in the germline V gene. CDR3 length: 15 amino acids. Trimming stripped 4 bases from V and 5 bases from J, with 17 bases between. The CDR3 sequence: CASSSPQGTKETQYF. Written as DNA, the CDR3 is TGTGCCAGCAGTTCGCCACAGGGAACTAAGGAGACCCAGTACTTC.

The rearrangement joins TRBV4-1 to TRBJ2-1; D unresolved. V lost 1 base, J lost 0 bases, and 10 bases lay in between. The CDR3 spans 16 residues. Germline V gene sequence: CDR1 MGHRA, CDR2 YSYEKL. CDR3 coding DNA: TGCGCCAGCAGCCAAGTAGACATTATCTCCTACAATGAGCAGTTCTTC. Protein sequence: CASSQVDIISYNEQFF.

The V call is TRBV11-3, the J call TRBJ2-1; TRBD2 is a possible D gene (7 bases). V shed 5 bases and J shed 5 bases, with 16 bases lying between them. This CDR3 has 15 amino acids. CDR1 is SGHNT, CDR2 YENEEA, per germline. As DNA, the CDR3 is TGTGCCAGCAGCAGGGGGGAGGGCAGAGACAATGAGCAGTTCTTC. Encoded protein: CASSRGEGRDNEQFF.

The chain combines TRBV13 with TRBJ1-3; D is unresolved. The germline V and J ends were trimmed by 3 bases and 4 bases, with 4 bases remaining between them. Germline values: CDR1 PRHDT, CDR2 FYEKMQ (reference sequence). CDR3 size: 12 residues. The CDR3 coding sequence is TGTGCCAGCAGCTTCAGAGGAAACACCATATATTTT. This sequence encodes CASSFRGNTIYF.

The rearrangement uses TRBV12-3 or TRBV12-4 and TRBJ1-1, with D perhaps TRBD1 (5 bases). The V end lost 5 bases, the J end lost 1 base, and 11 bases lay between the germline ends. This CDR3 is 14 amino acids long. This CDR3 reads CASSPYGGNTEAFF. The CDR3 nucleotides read TGTGCCAGCAGTCCCTATGGGGGGAACACTGAAGCTTTCTTT.

The V gene is TRBV5-1, the J gene TRBJ2-7, with a possible D match to TRBD2 (6 bases). The CDR3 extends over 14 amino acids. CDR1 is SGHRS, CDR2 YFSETQ, per germline. Trimming removed 4 bases at V and 6 bases at J, with 17 bases between. The CDR3 reads CASSPTGGGSEQYF. As DNA, the CDR3 is TGCGCCAGCAGCCCCACGGGTGGAGGGTCCGAGCAGTACTTC.

The rearrangement uses TRBV20-1 and TRBJ1-2; D is perhaps TRBD1 (6 bases). Trimming shortened V by 3 bases and J by 4 bases, and 12 bases separated the two germline ends. Looked up from germline, CDR1 is DFQATT and CDR2 is SNEGSKA (reference sequence). CDR3 size: 13 residues. CDR3 DNA: TGCAGTGCTAGGGAGACAGGCACCTATGGCTACACCTTC. This encodes CSARETGTYGYTF.

This chain uses TRBV7-2 with TRBJ2-7, with a weak D call TRBD1 (6 bases). The ends were cut back, 6 bases at V and 2 bases at J, with 14 bases in the middle. The CDR3 length is 14 residues. Germline CDR1 and CDR2: SGHTA and FQGNSA. The chain's CDR3 is CASSSNRAAYEQYF. The CDR3 DNA sequence: TGTGCCAGCAGTTCTAACAGGGCAGCCTACGAGCAGTACTTC. Drawing the rest from reference TRBV7-2 and TRBJ2-7, the complete variable domain is GAGVSQSPSNKVTEKGKDVELRCDPISGHTALYWYRQSLGQGLEFLIYFQGNSAPDKSGLPSDRFSAERTGGSVSTLTIQRTQQEDSAVYLCASSSNRAAYEQYFGPGTRLTVT.

The chain carries TRBV20-1 and TRBJ1-5; D gene unclear. The germline V gene encodes CDR1 DFQATT and CDR2 SNEGSKA (reference sequence). This CDR3 region has 13 residues. V lost 5 bases, J lost 6 bases, and 14 bases lay in between. CDR3 bases: TGCAGTGCTCTAACCCGTGGGATTCAGCCCCAGCATTTT. Amino acid sequence: CSALTRGIQPQHF.

The CDR3 sequence is CASSRHGTDSYEQYF. Here the CDR3 DNA reads TGTGCCAGCAGTCGTCACGGGACAGACTCCTACGAGCAGTACTTC. This chain connects TRBV6-2 or TRBV6-3 to TRBJ2-7, with 7 nucleotides matching TRBD1. Germline loops: CDR1 MNHEY, CDR2 SVGEGT. The CDR3 is 15 amino acids. V trimming: 5 bases; J trimming: 0 bases; junction bases outside the gene matches: 7.

DNA of the CDR3: TGCGCCAGCAGCCAAGATCTGGGGAACAATCAGCCCCAGCATTTT. Encoded protein: CASSQDLGNNQPQHF. The rearrangement links TRBV4-3 to TRBJ1-5; D uncertain. CDR3 size: 15 residues. CDR1 is LGHNA and CDR2 is YSLEER in the germline V gene. The germline V and J ends were trimmed by 0 bases and 3 bases, with 9 bases remaining between them.

The rearrangement joins TRBV7-3 to TRBJ2-3, with a possible D match to TRBD1 (7 bases). The CDR3 runs to 12 residues. The V end was cut by 5 bases, the J end by 11 bases, with 14 bases between. CDR1 is SGHTA and CDR2 is FQGTGA in the germline V gene. The CDR3 is CASSLQGRGQYF. The DNA for the CDR3 is TGTGCCAGCAGCCTACAGGGGCGGGGGCAGTATTTT.

The genes are TRBV6-5 and TRBJ2-3; 8 nucleotides line up with TRBD1. This CDR3 has 14 amino acids. The J segment lost 1 base and the V segment lost 6 bases, leaving 3 bases of the junction unmatched. Germline CDR1 reads MNHEY; CDR2 reads SVGAGI. CDR3 protein: CASRETGGTDTQYF. In DNA, the CDR3 is TGTGCCAGCAGAGAGACAGGGGGCACAGATACGCAGTATTTT.

V gene TRBV9 combines with J gene TRBJ2-3; 7 positions match TRBD2. CDR1 SGDLS and CDR2 YYNGEE come from the germline V gene. The J segment lost 4 bases and the V segment lost 4 bases, leaving 9 bases of the junction unmatched. The CDR3 extends over 15 amino acids. As DNA, the CDR3 is TGTGCCAGCAGCTCCTCCGCCAGCGGGGCAGATACGCAGTATTTT. It encodes CASSSSASGADTQYF.

The chain links TRBV30 to TRBJ2-7; tentative D call: TRBD2 (5 bases). CDR1 and CDR2 (germline): GTSNPN, SVGIG (reference sequence). V lost 2 bases and J 12 bases, leaving 17 bases between the germline ends. The CDR3 is 12 amino acids. The CDR3 reads CAWSIQSGVWYF. The CDR3 DNA is TGTGCCTGGAGTATCCAATCCGGGGTTTGGTACTTC.

V usage is TRBV6-2 or TRBV6-3 and J usage is TRBJ1-5; no definite D call. The CDR3 is made up of 12 amino acids. V was cut by 2 bases and J by 9 bases, with 8 bases left in between. Looked up from germline, CDR1 is MNHEY and CDR2 is SVGEGT. The CDR3 is CASSYPGRPQHF. For the CDR3, the DNA is TGTGCCAGCAGTTACCCCGGCCGGCCCCAGCATTTT.

This chain joins TRBV29-1 and TRBJ2-1; possible D gene TRBD2, 5 bases. The CDR3 totals 14 residues. CDR1 and CDR2 (germline): SQVTM, ANQGSEA. V lost 7 bases, J lost 7 bases, and 20 bases lay in between. The CDR3 sequence is CSALGGTGPNEQFF. The CDR3, as DNA: TGCAGCGCTCTAGGAGGTACTGGACCTAATGAGCAGTTCTTC.

V gene TRBV4-2 combines with J gene TRBJ1-1; D is uncertain. The CDR3 has 14 residues. Trimming took off 4 bases at V and 3 bases at J, with 12 bases between the two ends. Germline CDR1 reads LGHNA; CDR2 reads YNFKEQ. The CDR3 bases are TGTGCCAGCAGCCGACTTACGGGAGACACTGAAGCTTTCTTT. This gives the protein CASSRLTGDTEAFF.

The V call is TRBV2, the J call TRBJ2-5; TRBD1 might be the D (7 bases). The germline V and J ends were trimmed by 9 bases and 6 bases, with 20 bases remaining between them. CDR1 SNHLY and CDR2 FYNNEI come from the germline V gene. The CDR3 consists of 14 residues. The CDR3 spells CASNPGLRGKTQYF. CDR3 bases: TGTGCCAGTAACCCGGGACTCAGGGGGAAGACCCAGTACTTC.

This rearrangement joins TRBV7-9 to TRBJ2-7; 10 bases align to TRBD1. This CDR3 has 15 residues. After removal of 5 bases from V and 1 base from J, the junction contained 5 bases not matched to a gene. The V gene's germline CDR1 is SEHNR and CDR2 FQNEAQ (reference sequence). The CDR3 spells CASSLGQGVSYEQYF. The CDR3 DNA sequence: TGTGCCAGCAGCCTTGGACAGGGGGTATCCTACGAGCAGTACTTC.

The CDR3 here is CAIKKSPNSDNEQFF. CDR3 in DNA: TGTGCCATCAAGAAGTCACCGAACTCAGACAATGAGCAGTTCTTC. V and J are TRBV10-3 and TRBJ2-1, with unresolved D. Looked up from germline, CDR1 is ENHRY and CDR2 is SYGVKD. V was shortened by 7 bases and J by 5 bases, with 18 bases between the two germline ends. This CDR3 comprises 15 residues.

The V and J genes are TRBV2 and TRBJ1-1; 7 bases align to TRBD1. The CDR3 runs to 13 residues. Trimming removed 6 bases from V and 1 base from J; junction bases left unmatched: 2. The germline gives CDR1 SNHLY, CDR2 FYNNEI. The CDR3 region is CASSGQENTEAFF. Here the CDR3 DNA reads TGTGCCAGCAGCGGACAGGAGAACACTGAAGCTTTCTTT.

The sample holds one count of this clonotype. The rearrangement links TRBV20-1 to TRBJ2-1; 9 positions match TRBD2. V was clipped by 4 bases and J by 3 bases; unmatched bases: 4. Per germline, CDR1 DFQATT and CDR2 SNEGSKA (reference sequence). The CDR3 extends over 14 amino acids. The CDR3: CSAKKRGDYNEQFF. Here the CDR3 DNA reads TGCAGTGCTAAGAAGCGGGGGGACTACAATGAGCAGTTCTTC.

V and J are TRBV7-2 and TRBJ2-5; the D is unclear. The CDR3 has 12 residues. Trimming cost V 2 bases and J 5 bases, with 6 bases left between them. Per germline, CDR1 SGHTA and CDR2 FQGNSA. The chain's CDR3 is CASSLRVETQYF. CDR3 sequence (DNA): TGTGCCAGCAGCTTAAGGGTCGAGACCCAGTACTTC.